Shown below are 24 T cell receptor beta chains from a single sample sequenced in a study of blood T cell repertoires in COVID-19. The protocol was immunoSEQ multiplex PCR, while the TCRdb copy is restricted to in-frame clones and leaves out a portion. The sample records 180,000 or so clones, 86% being singletons. The sequenced material came from PBMCs or T cells enriched from blood (not recorded which). These TCRs come from a man in his forties with acute COVID-19.

The chain links TRBV18 to TRBJ1-4; D is unresolved. V was cut by 0 bases and J by 0 bases, with 14 bases left in between. The CDR3 contains 18 residues. The germline gives CDR1 KGHSH, CDR2 LQKENI. CDR3 sequence reads: CASSPPFLSGATNEKLFF. The DNA for the CDR3 is TGTGCCAGCTCACCACCATTTCTGTCCGGAGCAACTAATGAAAAACTGTTTTTT. Variable domain in full (rest from reference TRBV18 and TRBJ1-4): NAGVMQNPRHLVRRRGQEARLRCSPMKGHSHVYWYRQLPEEGLKFMVYLQKENIIDESGMPKERFSAEFPKEGPSILRIQQVVRGDSAAYFCASSPPFLSGATNEKLFFGSGTQLSVL.

The V gene is TRBV19, the J gene TRBJ1-2, with D possibly matching TRBD1 (5 bases). Germline V CDR1 and CDR2: LNHDA, SQIVND (reference sequence). The V end was cut by 5 bases, the J end by 4 bases, with 26 bases between. This CDR3 comprises 18 residues. The CDR3 protein is CASSSLIDSRLLIYGYTF. CDR3 coding DNA: TGTGCCAGTAGTTCTTTAATAGACAGCCGGTTGTTGATCTATGGCTACACCTTC.

The rearrangement links TRBV7-2 to TRBJ2-7, with D possibly TRBD2 on 7 matching bases. The germline V gene encodes CDR1 SGHTA and CDR2 FQGNSA. The CDR3 extends over 14 amino acids. Trimming pared 4 bases from V and 4 bases from J, leaving 14 bases between. The DNA of the CDR3 is TGTGCCAGCAGCTCTAGGAGCGGGACATACGAGCAGTACTTC. It yields the protein CASSSRSGTYEQYF.

This rearrangement joins TRBV15 to TRBJ1-4; a possible D gene is TRBD1 (5 bases). This CDR3 has 16 residues. V lost 0 bases and J lost 8, with 16 bases in between. Germline lookup yields CDR1 LNHNV and CDR2 YYDKDF (reference sequence). CDR3 protein: CATSRESGRESEKLFF. DNA of the CDR3: TGTGCCACCAGCAGAGAATCGGGCAGGGAAAGCGAAAAACTGTTTTTT.

The chain recombines TRBV27 with TRBJ2-7; D is ambiguous. The CDR3 spans 13 residues. V shed 2 bases and J shed 1 base, with 6 bases lying between them. Germline-derived CDR1 and CDR2 are MNHEY and SMNVEV (reference sequence). DNA of the CDR3: TGTGCCAGCAGTTTACGAGATTCCTACGAGCAGTACTTC. Its protein product is CASSLRDSYEQYF.

The CDR3 coding sequence is TGCGCCAGCAGCTTGCTAGGGAGTAGCAATCAGCCCCAGCATTTT. Translated: CASSLLGSSNQPQHF. The chain carries TRBV5-1 and TRBJ1-5; unclear D gene. The CDR3 covers 15 residues. Looked up from germline, CDR1 is SGHRS and CDR2 is YFSETQ. V lost 1 base and J 0 bases, leaving 8 bases between the germline ends. The full variable domain, with the rest looked up from reference TRBV5-1 and TRBJ1-5, is KAGVTQTPRYLIKTRGQQVTLSCSPISGHRSVSWYQQTPGQGLQFLFEYFSETQRNKGNFPGRFSGRQFSNSRSEMNVSTLELGDSALYLCASSLLGSSNQPQHFGDGTRLSIL.

The chain recombines TRBV5-1 with TRBJ2-7; D not certain. CDR1 and CDR2 (germline): SGHRS, YFSETQ. The CDR3 runs 16 residues. V lost 0 bases, J lost 7 bases, and 20 bases lay in between. CDR3 nucleotides: TGCGCCAGCAGCTTGGGACTGCTGGCGACTGCTAAAGAGCAGTACTTC. Its translation: CASSLGLLATAKEQYF.

V is TRBV28 and J is TRBJ2-1, with 8 positions matching TRBD2. In germline, CDR1 is MDHEN, CDR2 SYDVKM. Losses at the gene ends were 6 bases for V and 7 bases for J; bases not matched to a gene: 8. This CDR3 spans 14 amino acids. CDR3 DNA: TGTGCCAGCAGGTCCGGGACTAGTTCGAATGAGCAGTTCTTC. Translating it yields CASRSGTSSNEQFF. The full variable domain, in which reference TRBV28 and TRBJ2-1 provide the parts outside the CDR3, is DVKVTQSSRYLVKRTGEKVFLECVQDMDHENMFWYRQDPGLGLRLIYFSYDVKMKEKGDIPEGYSVSREKKERFSLILESASTNQTSMYLCASRSGTSSNEQFFGPGTRLTVL.

The chain recombines TRBV14 with TRBJ1-4, with a possible D match to TRBD1 (5 bases). There are 13 residues in the CDR3. V dropped 4 bases and J dropped 4 bases, with 7 bases sitting between them. The germline gives CDR1 SGHDN, CDR2 FVKESK. CDR3 coding DNA: TGTGCCAGCAGCCGGGACTTTAATGAAAAACTGTTTTTT. Translating it yields CASSRDFNEKLFF. The variable domain in full, with the rest retrieved from reference TRBV14 and TRBJ1-4, is EAGVTQFPSHSVIEKGQTVTLRCDPISGHDNLYWYRRVMGKEIKFLLHFVKESKQDESGMPNNRFLAERTGGTYSTLKVQPAELEDSGVYFCASSRDFNEKLFFGSGTQLSVL.

This chain uses TRBV19 with TRBJ1-3; D unclear. CDR1 is LNHDA, CDR2 SQIVND, per germline (reference sequence). The CDR3 covers 17 residues. V lost 1 base and J lost 0, with 13 bases in between. CDR3 amino acids: CASSIVPGMSSGNTIYF. As DNA, the CDR3 is TGTGCCAGTAGTATAGTGCCAGGTATGAGCTCTGGAAACACCATATATTTT.

V is TRBV5-1 and J is TRBJ1-1; TRBD1 might be the D (5 bases). Germline V gene sequence: CDR1 SGHRS, CDR2 YFSETQ. The V gene lost 2 bases and the J gene lost 3 bases, with 11 bases spanning the gap. CDR3 length: 14 residues. The DNA for the CDR3 is TGCGCCAGCAGCTTATCACTCAGGGACACTGAAGCTTTCTTT. This codes for CASSLSLRDTEAFF.

The genes are TRBV6-2 or TRBV6-3 and TRBJ2-1; D might be TRBD2 (6 bases). The germline V gene has CDR1 MNHEY and CDR2 SVGEGT. The V end lost 4 bases, the J end lost 8 bases, and 15 bases lay between the germline ends. The CDR3 is 14 residues long. The CDR3 bases are TGTGCCAGCAGTTTCCGACTAGTATCCCATGAGCAGTTCTTC. Encoded protein: CASSFRLVSHEQFF.

The gene calls are TRBV11-3 and TRBJ2-7, with D possibly being TRBD1 (6 bases). V was pared by 8 bases and J by 5 bases, with 16 bases between. Germline lookup yields CDR1 SGHNT and CDR2 YENEEA. This CDR3 has 13 residues. The CDR3 here is CASSRDTQDEQYF. The CDR3 nucleotides are TGTGCCAGCTCCCGGGACACCCAAGACGAGCAGTACTTC.

Regarding this clone: Its ends do not fully match the called genes, so a read error is possible. The J gene is TRBJ1-5, the V gene TRBV7-7; TRBD1 matches at 9 bases. Germline CDR1 is SSHAT and CDR2 is FNYEAQ (reference sequence). The CDR3 is 14 residues long. CDR3 in DNA: TGTGCTAGCAGCTACGACAGGGGGAATCAGCCCCAGCATTTT. Residues: CASSYDRGNQPQHF.

The CDR3: CATSLTGEVAETQYF. The CDR3 DNA sequence: TGTGCCACCAGTTTAACCGGGGAGGTAGCAGAGACCCAGTACTTC. The J gene is TRBJ2-5, the V gene TRBV24-1, with D perhaps matching TRBD2 (6 bases). From germline, CDR1 is KGHDR and CDR2 SFDVKD. This CDR3 contains 15 residues. V was clipped by 6 bases and J by 4 bases, with 17 bases between them.

CDR3 region: CAISGLRQEISYEQYF. CDR3 in DNA: TGTGCCATCAGTGGACTTCGACAGGAGATTAGCTACGAGCAGTACTTC. This sequence joins TRBV10-3 and TRBJ2-7; TRBD1 might be the D (6 bases). The length of the CDR3 is 16 residues. The V end was cut by 4 bases, the J end by 3 bases, with 19 bases between. Germline values: CDR1 ENHRY, CDR2 SYGVKD.

A note on this clone: Other DNA sequences in this sample translate to the same CDR3. The V and J genes are TRBV12-5 and TRBJ2-3; D uncertain. The CDR3 sequence is 13 residues long. Per the germline V gene, CDR1 is LGHNT and CDR2 is FRNRAP. Trimming took 6 bases from V and 1 from J, leaving 8 bases between them. The CDR3 coding sequence is TGTGCTAGTGGCTTCTCCGGCACAGATACGCAGTATTTT. It codes for CASGFSGTDTQYF.

The rearrangement uses TRBV7-2 and TRBJ1-2, with no clear D. The V gene lost 6 bases and the J gene lost 0 bases, with 14 bases spanning the gap. The germline CDR1 and CDR2 sequences are SGHTA and FQGNSA. CDR3 length equals 15 residues. Written as DNA, the CDR3 is TGTGCCAGCAGTTTACACGTGGCTCCTAACTATGGCTACACCTTC. Translating it yields CASSLHVAPNYGYTF.

V gene TRBV6-5 combines with J gene TRBJ2-5; TRBD2 is a possible D gene (5 bases). Germline values: CDR1 MNHEY, CDR2 SVGAGI. There are 14 residues in the CDR3. V was trimmed by 6 bases and J by 3 bases, leaving 14 bases between them. The CDR3 spells CASSPERAEETQYF. In DNA, the CDR3 is TGTGCCAGCAGCCCCGAGAGGGCCGAAGAGACCCAGTACTTC.

This clone has only one observation. The rearrangement joins TRBV4-1 to TRBJ2-7; perhaps TRBD2 as D (5 bases). Germline-derived CDR1 and CDR2 are MGHRA and YSYEKL. CDR3 length: 14 amino acids. Trimming took off 2 bases at V and 3 bases at J, with 11 bases between the two ends. CDR3 residues: CASSQLGVGYEQYF. The CDR3 DNA sequence: TGCGCCAGCAGCCAACTCGGGGTCGGCTACGAGCAGTACTTC.

V is TRBV15 and J is TRBJ1-4; 7 bases line up with TRBD1. J was trimmed by 7 bases and V by 0 bases; bases with no gene match: 11. The CDR3 loop spans 17 amino acids. Germline CDR1 is LNHNV and CDR2 is YYDKDF (reference sequence). The DNA for the CDR3 is TGTGCCACCAGCAGAGACGGTACAGGGGCCGGGGGTGAAAAACTGTTTTTT. It encodes CATSRDGTGAGGEKLFF.

The CDR3 DNA follows: TGTGCCAGCTCACAGGAGACAGCTCAGCAGCCCCAGCATTTT. This encodes CASSQETAQQPQHF. The chain carries TRBV18 and TRBJ1-5; possible D gene TRBD1, 5 bases. The germline gives CDR1 KGHSH, CDR2 LQKENI. There are 14 residues in the CDR3. V gave up 4 bases and J gave up 7 bases, with 14 bases separating them.

The chain combines TRBV28 with TRBJ2-4, with D uncertain. The CDR3 is 13 residues long. With 3 bases removed from V and 7 bases from J, the gap between germline ends came to 10 bases. Germline V gene sequence: CDR1 MDHEN, CDR2 SYDVKM. In nucleotides, the CDR3 is TGTGCCAGCAGTTTCCCCTCGGAGAACATTCAGTACTTC. Amino acid sequence: CASSFPSENIQYF.

This clone was seen more than once but under ten times. The rearrangement joins TRBV5-1 to TRBJ2-1, with 10 bases fitting TRBD2. The CDR3 contains 15 residues. Germline V gene lookup returns CDR1 SGHRS and CDR2 YFSETQ. The V segment lost 4 bases and the J segment 7 bases; nucleotides outside the gene matches: 8. CDR3 DNA sequence: TGCGCCAGCAGCCTTAGCGGGAGGTTTGGTAATGAGCAGTTCTTC. Its protein is CASSLSGRFGNEQFF.